These T cell receptor beta chains were read from a single sample in a study of blood T cell repertoires in COVID-19. Repertoires were generated with immunoSEQ multiplex PCR, while TCRdb's copy carries only in-frame clones and drops some. Of some 100,000 clones in the sample, around nine tenths were seen once. Sequenced: peripheral blood. Receptors were obtained from a woman aged 70 to 79 with acute or convalescent COVID-19. Both conserved end residues are part of each CDR3. Each record gives: V gene, clone size, J gene, D gene, CDR3 DNA, CDR3 protein. The D gene is left open where the match is weak. For some rows the clone size is stated as once, few or many, or as a class when expanded; others skip it.

v_call: TRBV10-1; clone_size: .; j_call: TRBJ2-7; d_call: .; cdr3_nt: TGCGCCAGCAGTGACCCGGGTGACGAGCAGTACTTC; cdr3_aa: CASSDPGDEQYF
v_call: TRBV28; clone_size: .; j_call: TRBJ1-4; d_call: TRBD1; cdr3_nt: TGTGCCAGCAGAAAACAGGGGCCAAATGAAAAACTGTTTTTT; cdr3_aa: CASRKQGPNEKLFF
v_call: TRBV10-3; clone_size: once; j_call: TRBJ1-2; d_call: .; cdr3_nt: TGTGCCATCGGGGGAGGGAAGTTATCTAATGGCTACACCTTC; cdr3_aa: CAIGGGKLSNGYTF
v_call: TRBV20-1; clone_size: .; j_call: TRBJ1-6; d_call: .; cdr3_nt: TGCAGTGCTAGTGGTGGGGGGAATTCACCCCTCCACTTT; cdr3_aa: CSASGGGNSPLHF
v_call: TRBV5-6; clone_size: .; j_call: TRBJ2-1; d_call: .; cdr3_nt: TGTGCCAGCAGCTCATCGACAGTGGTCAATGAGCAGTTCTTC; cdr3_aa: CASSSSTVVNEQFF
v_call: TRBV28; clone_size: .; j_call: TRBJ1-1; d_call: .; cdr3_nt: TGTGCCAGCAGACTCCCCCAGACAGCTGGGTCTGAAGCTTTCTTT; cdr3_aa: CASRLPQTAGSEAFF
v_call: TRBV5-5; clone_size: .; j_call: TRBJ1-3; d_call: .; cdr3_nt: TGTGCCAGCAGCTTGGCCGCAGGGGCTGGAAACACCATATATTTT; cdr3_aa: CASSLAAGAGNTIYF
v_call: TRBV6-5; clone_size: .; j_call: TRBJ1-2; d_call: TRBD1; cdr3_nt: TGTGCCAGCAAACCCGGACAGGCTTATGGCTACACCTTC; cdr3_aa: CASKPGQAYGYTF
v_call: TRBV9; clone_size: .; j_call: TRBJ1-1; d_call: TRBD1; cdr3_nt: TGTGCCAGCAGCGGTAGCCCGGGACAGGGGGCGATGAGTACTGAAGCTTTCTTT; cdr3_aa: CASSGSPGQGAMSTEAFF
v_call: TRBV5-1; clone_size: .; j_call: TRBJ2-3; d_call: TRBD2; cdr3_nt: TGCGCCAGCAGCTTGGGGGGAGCGGGAGGCATGGCAGATACGCAGTATTTT; cdr3_aa: CASSLGGAGGMADTQYF
v_call: TRBV30; clone_size: .; j_call: TRBJ2-7; d_call: TRBD1; cdr3_nt: TGTGCCTGGAGTGAACAGGGGGCCTTCTCCTACGAGCAGTACTTC; cdr3_aa: CAWSEQGAFSYEQYF
v_call: TRBV7-9; clone_size: few; j_call: TRBJ1-1; d_call: .; cdr3_nt: TGTGCCAGCAGCTTAGCTTCGAGGGGGTACACTGAAGCTTTCTTT; cdr3_aa: CASSLASRGYTEAFF
v_call: TRBV3-1/TRBV3-2; clone_size: few; j_call: TRBJ1-5; d_call: TRBD1; cdr3_nt: TGTGCCAGCAGCCAGGAGACAGGGGGTCAGCCCCAGCATTTT; cdr3_aa: CASSQETGGQPQHF
v_call: TRBV20-1; clone_size: .; j_call: TRBJ2-5; d_call: .; cdr3_nt: TGCAGTGCTAGATTGAGGGAGACCCAGTACTTC; cdr3_aa: CSARLRETQYF
v_call: TRBV4-2; clone_size: .; j_call: TRBJ2-7; d_call: .; cdr3_nt: TGTGCCAGCAGCCAAGGGTTGGGACTTTACAACGAGCAGTACTTC; cdr3_aa: CASSQGLGLYNEQYF
v_call: TRBV3-1/TRBV3-2; clone_size: .; j_call: TRBJ1-2; d_call: .; cdr3_nt: TGTGCCAGCAGCCAACACCAGGGGAACTATGGCTACACCTTC; cdr3_aa: CASSQHQGNYGYTF
v_call: TRBV7-3; clone_size: .; j_call: TRBJ1-1; d_call: TRBD1; cdr3_nt: TGTGCCAGCAGCGTAACAGGGGGCCACACTGAAGCTTTCTTT; cdr3_aa: CASSVTGGHTEAFF
v_call: TRBV5-1; clone_size: .; j_call: TRBJ1-5; d_call: TRBD1; cdr3_nt: TGCGCCAGCAGCCCGACAGGGGAGCCCCAGCCCCAGCATTTT; cdr3_aa: CASSPTGEPQPQHF
v_call: TRBV28; clone_size: .; j_call: TRBJ1-5; d_call: TRBD1; cdr3_nt: TGTGCCAGCAGCCAAAACAGGGGGCGCGGGGATCAGCCCCAGCATTTT; cdr3_aa: CASSQNRGRGDQPQHF
v_call: TRBV27; clone_size: once; j_call: TRBJ1-1; d_call: TRBD1; cdr3_nt: TGTGCCAGCAGTTTAGGGACAGGGGTTGCTGAAGCTTTCTTT; cdr3_aa: CASSLGTGVAEAFF
v_call: TRBV19; clone_size: .; j_call: TRBJ2-5; d_call: .; cdr3_nt: TGTGCCAGTAGTACGAGCTCTGAGACCCAGTACTTC; cdr3_aa: CASSTSSETQYF
v_call: TRBV28; clone_size: .; j_call: TRBJ1-6; d_call: TRBD1; cdr3_nt: TGTGCCAGCCAGGGACAGGCTTATAATTCACCCCTCCACTTT; cdr3_aa: CASQGQAYNSPLHF
v_call: TRBV28; clone_size: .; j_call: TRBJ1-5; d_call: .; cdr3_nt: TGTGCCAGCAGTCCAACAGGGACGAGCAATCAGCCCCAGCATTTT; cdr3_aa: CASSPTGTSNQPQHF
v_call: TRBV3-1/TRBV3-2; clone_size: .; j_call: TRBJ1-6; d_call: .; cdr3_nt: TGTGCCAGCAGCCTTCAGGGTGGTAATTCACCCCTCCACTTT; cdr3_aa: CASSLQGGNSPLHF
v_call: TRBV30; clone_size: .; j_call: TRBJ2-1; d_call: .; cdr3_nt: TGTGCCTGGACCCCGGAGACTCTGAACAATGAGCAGTTCTTC; cdr3_aa: CAWTPETLNNEQFF
v_call: TRBV5-4; clone_size: .; j_call: TRBJ1-1; d_call: TRBD1; cdr3_nt: TGTGCCAGCAGCTTAAGACAGGGCGACACTGAAGCTTTCTTT; cdr3_aa: CASSLRQGDTEAFF
v_call: TRBV29-1; clone_size: .; j_call: TRBJ2-3; d_call: TRBD2; cdr3_nt: TGCAGCGGGGCGGGGGGGAGCACAGATACGCAGTATTTT; cdr3_aa: CSGAGGSTDTQYF
v_call: TRBV28; clone_size: .; j_call: TRBJ2-5; d_call: .; cdr3_nt: TGTGCCAGCAGTGGCGGAAAAGAGACCCAGTACTTC; cdr3_aa: CASSGGKETQYF
v_call: TRBV11-2; clone_size: .; j_call: TRBJ1-2; d_call: .; cdr3_nt: TGTGCCAGCAGCTTAGACAGCGTATATGGCTACACCTTC; cdr3_aa: CASSLDSVYGYTF
v_call: TRBV11-3; clone_size: .; j_call: TRBJ2-1; d_call: TRBD2; cdr3_nt: TGTGCCAGCAGCTTAGCGGGGGGGCTGAATGAGCAGTTCTTC; cdr3_aa: CASSLAGGLNEQFF
v_call: TRBV6-6; clone_size: .; j_call: TRBJ2-1; d_call: TRBD1; cdr3_nt: TGTGCCAGCAGTTACGGTGGGACAGGGCAGTTCTTC; cdr3_aa: CASSYGGTGQFF
v_call: TRBV25-1; clone_size: .; j_call: TRBJ2-5; d_call: TRBD1; cdr3_nt: TGTGCCAGCAGTGACTCGAGGGACAGGGGGAAAGAGACCCAGTACTTC; cdr3_aa: CASSDSRDRGKETQYF
v_call: TRBV29-1; clone_size: .; j_call: TRBJ2-7; d_call: TRBD2; cdr3_nt: TGCAGCGTTGCGTTGTGGTTAGCGGGGGACTCCTACGAGCAGTACTTC; cdr3_aa: CSVALWLAGDSYEQYF
v_call: TRBV3-1/TRBV3-2; clone_size: .; j_call: TRBJ2-1; d_call: .; cdr3_nt: TGTGCCAGCAGCCACCGAAGACCGGGGAATGAGCAGTTCTTC; cdr3_aa: CASSHRRPGNEQFF
v_call: TRBV5-1; clone_size: .; j_call: TRBJ1-6; d_call: .; cdr3_nt: TGCGCCAGCAGCTTGGTACCGGGACAAAATAATTCACCCCTCCACTTT; cdr3_aa: CASSLVPGQNNSPLHF
v_call: TRBV28; clone_size: .; j_call: TRBJ1-5; d_call: .; cdr3_nt: TGTGCCAGCAGTTTCGTGCGGTTCCCAAATCAGCCCCAGCATTTT; cdr3_aa: CASSFVRFPNQPQHF
v_call: TRBV6-4; clone_size: .; j_call: TRBJ2-1; d_call: TRBD1; cdr3_nt: TGTGCCAGCAGTGAAACCATTGCAGGGGGCATGTTCTTC; cdr3_aa: CASSETIAGGMFF
v_call: TRBV20-1; clone_size: .; j_call: TRBJ2-3; d_call: .; cdr3_nt: TGCAGTGCTAGTCTCGCGAAAAACACAGATACGCAGTATTTT; cdr3_aa: CSASLAKNTDTQYF
v_call: TRBV6-6; clone_size: .; j_call: TRBJ2-7; d_call: TRBD1; cdr3_nt: TGTGCCAGCAGGCTAACCGGGACAGGGGCCTACGAGCAGTACTTC; cdr3_aa: CASRLTGTGAYEQYF
v_call: TRBV27; clone_size: few; j_call: TRBJ1-2; d_call: .; cdr3_nt: TGTGCCAGCAGTTTAATGGCAGGAAACTATGGCTACACCTTC; cdr3_aa: CASSLMAGNYGYTF
v_call: TRBV19; clone_size: .; j_call: TRBJ2-7; d_call: TRBD1; cdr3_nt: TGTGCCAGTAGGCCCCTAGGGACAGGAACCTACGAGCAGTACTTC; cdr3_aa: CASRPLGTGTYEQYF
v_call: TRBV4-1; clone_size: .; j_call: TRBJ1-4; d_call: TRBD1; cdr3_nt: TGCGCCAGCAGCACCCGAACAGGGGGCGCGATAAATGAAAAACTGTTTTTT; cdr3_aa: CASSTRTGGAINEKLFF
v_call: TRBV2; clone_size: .; j_call: TRBJ2-2; d_call: TRBD2; cdr3_nt: TGTGCCAGCAGTGAAACTAGCGGGAGGACCGGGGAGCTGTTTTTT; cdr3_aa: CASSETSGRTGELFF
v_call: TRBV19; clone_size: .; j_call: TRBJ1-5; d_call: TRBD1; cdr3_nt: TGTGCCAGTAGTAACCCCGATGTGTGGGACAGATCTAGCAATCAGCCCCAGCATTTT; cdr3_aa: CASSNPDVWDRSSNQPQHF
v_call: TRBV6-2/TRBV6-3; clone_size: .; j_call: TRBJ2-2; d_call: TRBD2; cdr3_nt: TGTGCCAGCAGTTACTCGACTCGCGGGGGGGAGCTAAACACCGGGGAGCTGTTTTTT; cdr3_aa: CASSYSTRGGELNTGELFF
v_call: TRBV12-3/TRBV12-4; clone_size: .; j_call: TRBJ2-1; d_call: .; cdr3_nt: TGTGCCAGCAGTTTAGCGTCGGTCTATGAGCAGTTCTTC; cdr3_aa: CASSLASVYEQFF
v_call: TRBV27; clone_size: .; j_call: TRBJ2-7; d_call: .; cdr3_nt: TGTGCCAGCAGTCACCAAGCCGGGATTGCACGGTACGAGCAGTACTTC; cdr3_aa: CASSHQAGIARYEQYF
v_call: TRBV2; clone_size: .; j_call: TRBJ2-1; d_call: .; cdr3_nt: TGTGCCAGCAGGGGGGACTCCCACAATGAGCAGTTCTTC; cdr3_aa: CASRGDSHNEQFF
v_call: TRBV30; clone_size: .; j_call: TRBJ1-6; d_call: .; cdr3_nt: TGTGCCTGGAGTCGCGGGGGGGCGAAAAATTCACCCCTCCACTTT; cdr3_aa: CAWSRGGAKNSPLHF
v_call: TRBV7-3; clone_size: .; j_call: TRBJ2-1; d_call: .; cdr3_nt: TGTGCCAGCAGCCTCAACTCCGGGAATGAGCAGTTCTTC; cdr3_aa: CASSLNSGNEQFF
v_call: TRBV3-1/TRBV3-2; clone_size: .; j_call: TRBJ1-3; d_call: TRBD1; cdr3_nt: TGTGCCAGCAGCGACGAGGACAGGGGAAACACCATATATTTT; cdr3_aa: CASSDEDRGNTIYF
v_call: TRBV10-3; clone_size: .; j_call: TRBJ1-1; d_call: .; cdr3_nt: TGTGCCATCAGGCAAACAGGGATACCTGAAGCTTTCTTT; cdr3_aa: CAIRQTGIPEAFF
v_call: TRBV30; clone_size: .; j_call: TRBJ2-7; d_call: .; cdr3_nt: TGTGCAAGACAGGGAGGCTACGAGCAGTACTTC; cdr3_aa: CARQGGYEQYF
v_call: TRBV5-4; clone_size: .; j_call: TRBJ2-2; d_call: TRBD1; cdr3_nt: TGTGCCAGCAGCTCGACAGGGTTCACCGGGGAGCTGTTTTTT; cdr3_aa: CASSSTGFTGELFF
v_call: TRBV9; clone_size: .; j_call: TRBJ2-7; d_call: TRBD2; cdr3_nt: TGTGCCAGCAGCGTAAAGTGGACTAGCGGGAGGGCCATTTCCTACGAGCAGTACTTC; cdr3_aa: CASSVKWTSGRAISYEQYF
v_call: TRBV5-6; clone_size: .; j_call: TRBJ1-4; d_call: .; cdr3_nt: TGTGCCAGCAGTCGCACAGGGCCCATACACGAAAAACTGTTTTTT; cdr3_aa: CASSRTGPIHEKLFF
v_call: TRBV5-1; clone_size: .; j_call: TRBJ2-1; d_call: .; cdr3_nt: TGCGCCAGCAGCTTGGGCCTAAACAATGAGCAGTTCTTC; cdr3_aa: CASSLGLNNEQFF